This T cell receptor (beta chain) was profiled in a study of CD8 T cells in ankylosing spondylitis. TCRdb fed the 5' RACE reads into MiXCR, producing one record per CDR3 protein. The sample lists 40,000 to 50,000 distinct CDR3 sequences; less than 3.5% were seen once. This clonotype was recorded many times. Its cognate antigen is unknown. Findings and limits, study-wide: A motif of 7 or 8 highly homologous TCR beta variants was seen as apparently characteristic of ankylosing spondylitis blood. Peripheral blood samples showed relatively rare disease-linked clones, and these clones were CD8+.

Per the germline V gene, CDR1 is SGDLS and CDR2 is YYNGEE. This CDR3 region has 14 residues. V was clipped by 2 bases and J by 4 bases; unmatched bases: 3. This clonotype was sampled from a male donor with ankylosing spondylitis or in good health (not recorded which). Sequenced material: blood, either unsorted or a sorted T cell fraction (not recorded which). The chain uses TRBV9 and TRBJ2-7; 10 bases line up with TRBD2. The CDR3 DNA reads TGTGCCAGCAGCGTCGGACTAGCGGCTTACGAGCAGTACTTC. Encoded protein: CASSVGLAAYEQYF. Filled out from reference TRBV9 and TRBJ2-7, the complete variable domain reads DSGVTQTPKHLITATGQRVTLRCSPRSGDLSVYWYQQSLDQGLQFLIQYYNGEERAKGNILERFSAQQFPDLHSELNLSSLELGDSALYFCASSVGLAAYEQYFGPGTRLTVT.